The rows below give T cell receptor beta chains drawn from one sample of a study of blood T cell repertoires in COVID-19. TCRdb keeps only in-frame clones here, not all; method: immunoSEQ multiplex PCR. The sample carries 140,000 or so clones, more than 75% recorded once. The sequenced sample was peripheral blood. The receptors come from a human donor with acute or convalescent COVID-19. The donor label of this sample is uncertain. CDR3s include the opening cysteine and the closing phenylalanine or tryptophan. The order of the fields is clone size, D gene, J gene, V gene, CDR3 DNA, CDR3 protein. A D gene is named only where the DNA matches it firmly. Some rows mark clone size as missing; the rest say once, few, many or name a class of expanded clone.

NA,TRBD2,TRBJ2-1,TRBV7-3,TGTGCCAGCAGCTTAGAGGGGAGGAGCGGGATGGGAAATGAGCAGTTCTTC,CASSLEGRSGMGNEQFF
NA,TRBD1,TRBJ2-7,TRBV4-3,TGCGCCAGCAGCCATGCCCTTGGGGACAGGGTCTACGAGCAGTACTTC,CASSHALGDRVYEQYF
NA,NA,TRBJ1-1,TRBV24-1,TGTGCCACCAGTGATTCACAGGGACTGAACACTGAAGCTTTCTTT,CATSDSQGLNTEAFF
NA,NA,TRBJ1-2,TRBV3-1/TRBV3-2,TGTGCCAGCAGCCTAGGCGTGACAGAACCTAACTATGGCTACACCTTC,CASSLGVTEPNYGYTF
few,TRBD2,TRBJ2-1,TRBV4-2,TGTGCCAGCAGCCAAGGTGTGGCGGGAGAGGTCAATGAGCAGTTCTTC,CASSQGVAGEVNEQFF
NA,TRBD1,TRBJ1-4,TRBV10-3,TGTGCCATCAGAGCTGGACAGGGGGCGGGTGAAAAACTGTTTTTT,CAIRAGQGAGEKLFF
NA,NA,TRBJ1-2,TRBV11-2,TGTGCCAGCAGCTTAGTCCTAAATAACTATGGCTACACCTTC,CASSLVLNNYGYTF
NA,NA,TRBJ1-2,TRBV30,TGTGCCTGGAGTGATCCAGCCACCCCCGGACACGGGCTCTATGGCTACACCTTC,CAWSDPATPGHGLYGYTF
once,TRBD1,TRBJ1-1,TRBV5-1,TGCGCCAGCAGCTTCCGGGACAGGGGGAGAAACACTGAAGCTTTCTTT,CASSFRDRGRNTEAFF
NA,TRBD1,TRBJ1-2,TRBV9,TGTGCCAGCAGCCCGACAGGGTACAGTGGCTACACCTTC,CASSPTGYSGYTF
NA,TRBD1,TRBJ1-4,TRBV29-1,TGCAGCGTTCCGGGACAGGGGAATGAAAAACTGTTTTTT,CSVPGQGNEKLFF
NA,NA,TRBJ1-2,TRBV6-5,TGTGCCACCCGCTGGGAGGCTGGTGGCTACACCTTC,CATRWEAGGYTF
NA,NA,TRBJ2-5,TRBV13,TGTGCCAGCAGCTTAGGTCTAACCAAAGAGACCCAGTACTTC,CASSLGLTKETQYF
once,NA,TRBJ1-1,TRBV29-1,TGCAGCGTTGCGGGGGAGAGTACCGCTGTGAGGACTGAAGCTTTCTTT,CSVAGESTAVRTEAFF
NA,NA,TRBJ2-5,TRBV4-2,TGTGCCAGCAGCCAGCGTAAAGAGACCCAGTACTTC,CASSQRKETQYF
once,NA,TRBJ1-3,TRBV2,TGTGCCAGCAGGGAAGGTATCAGCTCTGGAAACACCATATATTTT,CASREGISSGNTIYF
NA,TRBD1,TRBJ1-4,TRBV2,TGTGCCACCGACCGGGACAGGGGTGAAAAACTGTTTTTT,CATDRDRGEKLFF
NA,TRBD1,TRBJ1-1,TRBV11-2,TGTGCCAGCAGCAGAGACAGGGGAGAGACTGAAGCTTTCTTT,CASSRDRGETEAFF
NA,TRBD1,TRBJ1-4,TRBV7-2,TGTGCCAGCAGCTTACTCCCAGGGGGCGGGGAAAAACTGTTTTTT,CASSLLPGGGEKLFF
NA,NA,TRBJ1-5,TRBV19,TGTGCCAGTAGAAACAGGGATAGCAATCAGCCCCAGCATTTT,CASRNRDSNQPQHF
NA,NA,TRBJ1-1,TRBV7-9,TGTGCCAGCAGCTACCGGTCCCGGGGGGCGTTTGAAGCTTTCTTT,CASSYRSRGAFEAFF
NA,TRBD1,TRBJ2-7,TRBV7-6,TGTGCCAGCAGCTTGGGGACAGCCCCCTACGAGCAGTACTTC,CASSLGTAPYEQYF
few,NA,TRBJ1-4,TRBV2,TGTGCCAGCAATATCGGCGGAAAACTGTTTTTT,CASNIGGKLFF
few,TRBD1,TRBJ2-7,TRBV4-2,TGTGCCAGCAGCCAAGCCGGGACAGGAGCCTACGAGCAGTACTTC,CASSQAGTGAYEQYF
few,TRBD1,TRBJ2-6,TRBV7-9,TGTGCCAGCAGTTTCCAGGGGGAGCGGGCCAACGTCCTGACTTTC,CASSFQGERANVLTF
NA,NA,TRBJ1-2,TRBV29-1,TGCAGCGTTGTCAACATAGGGGACTATGGCTACACCTTC,CSVVNIGDYGYTF
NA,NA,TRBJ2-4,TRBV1,TGCACCAGCAGCCAAGTTATAGGGGGCTGCGCGGTCAAAAACATTCAGTACTTC,CTSSQVIGGCAVKNIQYF
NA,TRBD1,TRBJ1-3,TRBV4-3,TGCGCCAGCAGCCCCCGGACAGGGGGGGTTGGAAACACCATATATTTT,CASSPRTGGVGNTIYF
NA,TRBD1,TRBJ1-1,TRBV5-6,TGTGCCAGCAGCTTCAGGGGGGCGAACACTGAAGCTTTCTTT,CASSFRGANTEAFF
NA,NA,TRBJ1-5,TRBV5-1,TGCGCCAGCAGCTTGGATACCGGGCCGGGGGGCAATCAGCCCCAGCATTTT,CASSLDTGPGGNQPQHF
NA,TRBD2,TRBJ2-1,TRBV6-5,TGTGCCAGCCAGCCTAGCGGGACGAGTGAGCAGTTCTTC,CASQPSGTSEQFF
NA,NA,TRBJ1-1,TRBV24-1,TGTGCCACCAGTGACTCCATTCCGGGGGGTAAAGCTTTCTTT,CATSDSIPGGKAFF
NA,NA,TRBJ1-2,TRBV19,TGTGCCAGTAGTATCGGAGTAGGAGCAAGCTATGGCTACACCTTC,CASSIGVGASYGYTF
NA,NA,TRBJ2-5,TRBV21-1,TGTGCCAGCAGCAAAGCTCGTTTAGGACTAGCGGATGGGACCCAGTACTTC,CASSKARLGLADGTQYF
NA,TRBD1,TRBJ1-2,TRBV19,TGTGCCAGTAGTATTTTTCGGCTTCAGGGGGGAATCTATGGCTACACCTTC,CASSIFRLQGGIYGYTF
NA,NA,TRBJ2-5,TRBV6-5,TGTGCCAGCAGTTACTCGGTGGGGGCGCGAGAGACCCAGTACTTC,CASSYSVGARETQYF
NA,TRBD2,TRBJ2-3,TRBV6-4,TGTGCCAGCAGTGTCCGGGGGGGCACAGATACGCAGTATTTT,CASSVRGGTDTQYF
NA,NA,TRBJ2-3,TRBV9,TGTGCCAGCAGCGTCGGGACACGAGACACAGATACGCAGTATTTT,CASSVGTRDTDTQYF
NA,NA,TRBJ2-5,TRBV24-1,TGTGCCACCAGTGATCCCTGGACAGAAGAGACCCAGTACTTC,CATSDPWTEETQYF
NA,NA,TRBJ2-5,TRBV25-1,TGTGCCAGCAGTGACATGACTATCCAAGAGACCCAGTACTTC,CASSDMTIQETQYF
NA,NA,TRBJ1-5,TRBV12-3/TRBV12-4,TGTGCCAGCAGTTCGTCCGAGCAGCCCCAGCATTTT,CASSSSEQPQHF
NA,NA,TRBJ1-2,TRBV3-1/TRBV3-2,TGTGCCAGCAGCCAGCGCGGGGGTAGTGGCTACACCTTC,CASSQRGGSGYTF
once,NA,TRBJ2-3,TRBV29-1,TGCAGCGTCGCCCTAACAGTATATACGCAGTATTTT,CSVALTVYTQYF
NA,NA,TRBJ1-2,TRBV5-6,TGTGCCAGCGACTCTGGCAACGGCTACACCTTC,CASDSGNGYTF
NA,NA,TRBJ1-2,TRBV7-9,TGTGCCAGCAGCTTAGACACCTATGGCTACACCTTC,CASSLDTYGYTF
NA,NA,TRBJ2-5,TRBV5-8,TGTGCCAGCAGCTTAGGACAGCAAGAGACCCAGTACTTC,CASSLGQQETQYF
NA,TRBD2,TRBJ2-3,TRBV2,TGTGCCAGCAGTGAACCTAGCGGGATAACAGATACGCAGTATTTT,CASSEPSGITDTQYF
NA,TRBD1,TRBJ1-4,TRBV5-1,TGCGCCAGCAGCTTGGTTGGAGGGGGCGCACCTAATGAAAAACTGTTTTTT,CASSLVGGGAPNEKLFF
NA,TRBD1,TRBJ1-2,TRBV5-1,TGCGCCAGCAGCGGAGGGACAGGGTCCTATGGCTACACCTTC,CASSGGTGSYGYTF
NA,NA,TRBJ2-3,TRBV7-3,TGTGCCAGCAGCTTAAAGACTTTGGATACGCAGTATTTT,CASSLKTLDTQYF
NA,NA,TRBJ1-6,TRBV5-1,TGCGCCAGCAGCCCCGGGAGGGAGAATTCACCCCTCCACTTT,CASSPGRENSPLHF
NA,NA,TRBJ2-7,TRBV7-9,TGTGCCAGCAAGGGGCCCACCTACGAGCAGTACTTC,CASKGPTYEQYF
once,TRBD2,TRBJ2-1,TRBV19,TGTGCCAGTAGTATACCAGCGGGGGTCTTCTACAATGAGCAGTTCTTC,CASSIPAGVFYNEQFF
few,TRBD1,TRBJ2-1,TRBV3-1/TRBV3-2,TGTGCCAGCAGCCCCCGGGACAGGGGCTGGAATGAGCAGTTCTTC,CASSPRDRGWNEQFF
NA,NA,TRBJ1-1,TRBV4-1,TGCGCCAGCAGACGGGGGGCTGAAGCTTTCTTT,CASRRGAEAFF
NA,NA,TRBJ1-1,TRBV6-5,TGTGCCAGCAAATACAACATGAACACTGAAGCTTTCTTT,CASKYNMNTEAFF
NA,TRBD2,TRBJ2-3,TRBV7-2,TGTGCCAGCAGCCCCGGGACTAGAACAGATACGCAGTATTTT,CASSPGTRTDTQYF
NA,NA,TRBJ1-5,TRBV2,TGTGCCAGCAACAGTAATAGCAATCAGCCCCAGCATTTT,CASNSNSNQPQHF
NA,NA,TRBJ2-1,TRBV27,TGTGCCAGCAGTCCTCGTGCAGGAAGCTCCTACAATGAGCAGTTCTTC,CASSPRAGSSYNEQFF